These 21 T cell receptor beta chains were sequenced from one sample in a study of blood T cell repertoires in COVID-19. Sequencing used immunoSEQ multiplex PCR; TCRdb keeps in-frame clones, though not all of them. The table has over 90,000 clones, 84% seen once; the top ten hold around 11%. Sequences were obtained from peripheral blood. The receptor set was obtained from a human donor in a cohort sampled during active COVID-19.

This rearrangement joins TRBV18 to TRBJ1-2; D may be TRBD1 (6 bases). The germline gives CDR1 KGHSH, CDR2 LQKENI. Trimming took off 4 bases at V and 4 bases at J, with 13 bases between the two ends. This CDR3 spans 14 amino acids. The CDR3 spells CASSRGLEGYGYTF. CDR3 in DNA: TGTGCCAGCTCACGGGGGCTTGAGGGCTATGGCTACACCTTC. The whole variable domain, remainder taken from reference TRBV18 and TRBJ1-2, is NAGVMQNPRHLVRRRGQEARLRCSPMKGHSHVYWYRQLPEEGLKFMVYLQKENIIDESGMPKERFSAEFPKEGPSILRIQQVVRGDSAAYFCASSRGLEGYGYTFGSGTRLTVV.

This chain uses TRBV24-1 with TRBJ2-3; 7 bases match TRBD1. CDR1 and CDR2 from the germline V gene are KGHDR and SFDVKD. The CDR3 runs to 17 residues. V dropped 0 bases and J dropped 0; count of bases not matched to a gene: 5. The CDR3 region has the DNA TGTGCCACCAGTGATTTGAACAGGGGAAATAGCACAGATACGCAGTATTTT. Protein: CATSDLNRGNSTDTQYF.

The chain recombines TRBV10-3 with TRBJ2-6; D gene uncertain. Trimming took 4 bases from V and 2 from J, leaving 6 bases between them. The CDR3 extends over 14 amino acids. Germline loops: CDR1 ENHRY, CDR2 SYGVKD. CDR3 in amino acids: CAISGTAGANVLTF. CDR3 nucleotide sequence: TGTGCCATCAGTGGAACAGCTGGGGCCAACGTCCTGACTTTC.

The rearrangement joins TRBV4-2 to TRBJ1-1, with D perhaps TRBD1 (6 bases). CDR1 and CDR2 (germline): LGHNA, YNFKEQ. Trimming took 4 bases from V and 4 from J, leaving 13 bases between them. The CDR3 length is 14 residues. CDR3 DNA: TGTGCCAGCAGCCCCAACAGGGTCGTCACTGAAGCTTTCTTT. It is translated as CASSPNRVVTEAFF.

Only a few counts were recorded for this clone. V is TRBV14 and J is TRBJ2-3; 8 bases align to TRBD1. Germline values: CDR1 SGHDN, CDR2 FVKESK. The CDR3 loop spans 16 amino acids. V lost 4 bases, J lost 0 bases, and 6 bases stayed unmatched. Here the CDR3 reads CASSLLGQASTDTQYF. CDR3 bases: TGTGCCAGCAGCCTATTGGGACAGGCAAGCACAGATACGCAGTATTTT.

This clone is large in the sample. The chain recombines TRBV5-1 with TRBJ2-1; 8 nucleotides agree with TRBD1. Germline loops: CDR1 SGHRS, CDR2 YFSETQ. CDR3 size: 15 residues. V lost 1 base and J lost 8; bases outside the gene matches: 8. DNA of the CDR3: TGCGCCAGCAGCTTGCGGCAGGGGGCCGAGTATGAGCAGTTCTTC. Protein: CASSLRQGAEYEQFF.

A single count supports this clone. The genes are TRBV5-6 and TRBJ2-7, with TRBD1 as a possible D gene (5 bases). This CDR3 contains 15 residues. Germline CDR1 SGHDT, CDR2 YYEEEE. Between the trimmed V and J ends, which lost 0 bases and 2 bases, there was a span of 12 bases. The CDR3 protein is CASSLVQGVAYEQYF. CDR3 coding DNA: TGTGCCAGCAGCTTGGTGCAGGGCGTAGCCTACGAGCAGTACTTC.

The chain has TRBV10-1 and TRBJ1-1; possibly TRBD1 for D (5 bases). Trimming pared 0 bases from V and 1 base from J, leaving 6 bases between. The germline CDR1 and CDR2 sequences are WNHNN and SYGVQD (reference sequence). This CDR3 has 14 amino acids. The DNA for the CDR3 is TGCGCCAGCAGTGAGTCGGGGCAGAACACTGAAGCTTTCTTT. Translated, it gives CASSESGQNTEAFF.

This rearrangement joins TRBV30 to TRBJ1-6, with unresolved D. Trimming removed 0 bases from V and 7 bases from J, with 4 bases in between. The germline CDR1 and CDR2 sequences are GTSNPN and SVGIG (reference sequence). This CDR3 contains 12 residues. CDR3 sequence: CAWSVLNSPLHF. The CDR3 region has the DNA TGTGCCTGGAGTGTCTTGAATTCACCCCTCCACTTT.

This chain uses TRBV19 with TRBJ1-1; the D gene is possibly TRBD1 (6 bases). Trimming removed 6 bases at V and 8 bases at J, with 13 bases between. The CDR3 is 12 residues long. Germline V gene lookup returns CDR1 LNHDA and CDR2 SQIVND (reference sequence). The CDR3: CASSQTGREAFF. CDR3 nucleotides: TGTGCCAGTAGCCAAACAGGGAGAGAAGCTTTCTTT.

CDR3 DNA: TGCACGACAGGAAACTATGGCTACACCTTC. This sequence encodes CTTGNYGYTF. The rearrangement links TRBV29-1 to TRBJ1-2; D is perhaps TRBD1 (6 bases). Germline CDR1 and CDR2: SQVTM and ANQGSEA. The CDR3 consists of 10 residues. Variable domain in full (rest from reference TRBV29-1 and TRBJ1-2): SAVISQKPSRDICQRGTSLTIQCQVDSQVTMMFWYRQQPGQSLTLIATANQGSEATYESGFVIDKFPISRPNLTFSTLTVSNMSPEDSSIYLCTTGNYGYTFGSGTRLTVV.

The CDR3 coding sequence is TGTGCCAGTAGTATCCGGGAGGGAAATTCACCCCTCCACTTT. Protein product: CASSIREGNSPLHF. J is TRBJ1-6 and V is TRBV19; D is unclear. V was cut by 3 bases and J by 7 bases, with 10 bases left in between. The CDR3 loop spans 14 amino acids. From germline, CDR1 is LNHDA and CDR2 SQIVND (reference sequence).

V usage is TRBV28 and J usage is TRBJ2-2, with 8 nucleotides matching TRBD2. Germline V gene lookup returns CDR1 MDHEN and CDR2 SYDVKM. The CDR3 loop spans 15 amino acids. V lost 3 bases, J lost 4 bases, and 4 bases stayed unmatched. CDR3 nucleotide sequence: TGTGCCAGCAGTTTGACGGGGGGGCCCACCGGGGAGCTGTTTTTT. Translating it yields CASSLTGGPTGELFF.

V gene TRBV7-9 combines with J gene TRBJ1-2; 9 bases fit TRBD1. In germline, CDR1 is SEHNR, CDR2 FQNEAQ (reference sequence). V was clipped by 0 bases and J by 8 bases; unmatched bases: 7. This CDR3 is 15 amino acids long. The DNA for the CDR3 is TGTGCCAGCAGCTTAGCCCGGGACAGGGACGGGGGCTACACCTTC. Translating gives CASSLARDRDGGYTF. The entire variable domain, with the rest obtained from reference TRBV7-9 and TRBJ1-2, is as follows: DTGVSQNPRHKITKRGQNVTFRCDPISEHNRLYWYRQTLGQGPEFLTYFQNEAQLEKSRLLSDRFSAERPKGSFSTLEIQRTEQGDSAMYLCASSLARDRDGGYTFGSGTRLTVV.

V and J are TRBV2 and TRBJ1-2; D possibly corresponds to TRBD1 (6 bases). V was clipped by 6 bases and J by 4 bases, with 9 bases between them. In germline, CDR1 is SNHLY, CDR2 FYNNEI. This CDR3 is built from 12 residues. In DNA form, the CDR3 reads TGTGCCAGCAGGACAGGAGGCTATGGCTACACCTTC. Translated, it gives CASRTGGYGYTF.

The chain carries TRBV9 and TRBJ1-3; 11 bases match TRBD1. Losses at the gene ends were 4 bases for V and 3 bases for J; bases not matched to a gene: 6. The CDR3 covers 16 residues. CDR1 is SGDLS and CDR2 is YYNGEE in the germline V gene. CDR3 in amino acids: CASSSRTGGGGNTIYF. The CDR3 DNA reads as TGTGCCAGCAGCTCCCGGACAGGGGGCGGTGGAAACACCATATATTTT.

The rearrangement links TRBV5-1 to TRBJ1-5, with unresolved D. Germline CDR1 reads SGHRS; CDR2 reads YFSETQ. The V end was cut by 0 bases, the J end by 0 bases, with 7 bases between. This CDR3 contains 15 residues. This chain's CDR3 is CASSLAGNSNQPQHF. The CDR3 DNA is TGCGCCAGCAGCTTGGCAGGAAATAGCAATCAGCCCCAGCATTTT.

The rearrangement uses TRBV6-5 and TRBJ2-7, with D hard to call. The CDR3 spans 15 residues. V was cut by 5 bases and J by 5 bases, with 19 bases left in between. Germline V gives CDR1 MNHEY, CDR2 SVGAGI. CDR3 bases: TGTGCCAGCAGTATCCAACAGACCCCCCGGAACGAGCAGTACTTC. Protein product: CASSIQQTPRNEQYF.

The CDR3 DNA reads as TGTGCCAGCAGCCCCCGGACAGGGACGGAGACCCAGTACTTC. Protein: CASSPRTGTETQYF. The chain joins TRBV9 to TRBJ2-5, with TRBD1 matching 8 bases. J gave up 5 bases and V 4 bases, and 7 bases lay outside the gene matches. CDR3 length: 14 amino acids. Germline V gene lookup returns CDR1 SGDLS and CDR2 YYNGEE.

The chain combines TRBV3-1 (or the pseudogene TRBV3-2) with TRBJ2-3; D call uncertain. Trimming took off 6 bases at V and 0 bases at J, with 7 bases between the two ends. The CDR3 extends over 13 amino acids. Germline-derived CDR1 and CDR2 are LGHDT and YNNKEL (reference sequence). CDR3: CASSQRSTDTQYF. As DNA, the CDR3 is TGTGCCAGCAGTCAGAGGAGCACAGATACGCAGTATTTT.

The J gene is TRBJ2-1, the V gene TRBV7-3, with TRBD2 matching 9 bases. The CDR3 runs to 14 residues. The ends lost 4 bases at V and 8 bases at J; junction bases unmatched: 6. Germline values: CDR1 SGHTA, CDR2 FQGTGA. The CDR3 DNA follows: TGTGCCAGCAGCTCTAGCGGGGCCGGGGATGAGCAGTTCTTC. Translation: CASSSSGAGDEQFF.